Listed below are T cell receptor beta chains from one sample, sequenced in a study of glioma-infiltrating T cells after dendritic cell vaccination. Method: immunoSEQ multiplex PCR; TCRdb's copy keeps in-frame clones and lacks some. The sample includes 99,000 or so clones, around 80% seen only once; the top ten take around 5.4%. Sequenced here: blood, sampled after dendritic cell vaccination. The receptor set was obtained from a human donor with glioblastoma. Both conserved end residues are part of each CDR3. A D gene is named only where the DNA matches it firmly. Where a row states a size, it is once, few, many or the class of an expanded clone; other rows omit it.

>TRBJ2-7|TRBV5-1|-|TRBD1
TGCGCCAGCAGCTTGGAAGGGACAGGTGCCTACGAGCAGTACTTC
CASSLEGTGAYEQYF
>TRBJ2-5|TRBV25-1|-|TRBD1
TGTGCCAGCAGTGAAAGTCCCGGGACAGACCAACTTAAGCAGTACTTC
CASSESPGTDQLKQYF
>TRBJ1-1|TRBV2|-|TRBD1
TGTGCCAGCGGAAAGGGACAGGGGAGAACTGAAGCTTTCTTT
CASGKGQGRTEAFF
>TRBJ1-1|TRBV6-5|few|TRBD1
TGTGCCACACAGGGGTCTGGCACTGAAGCTTTCTTT
CATQGSGTEAFF
>TRBJ1-1|TRBV5-1|-|-
TGCGCCAGCGACACGTTGGCAGGGAATGTAGCTTTCTTT
CASDTLAGNVAFF
>TRBJ1-1|TRBV5-1|-|-
TGCGCCAGCAGCTTGGCTTCAGGGGACACTGAAGCTTTCTTT
CASSLASGDTEAFF
>TRBJ1-1|TRBV7-9|-|-
TGTGCCAGCAGCTTAGCCGGGGGGCTTTACACTGAAGCTTTCTTT
CASSLAGGLYTEAFF
>TRBJ2-3|TRBV6-5|-|-
TGTGCCAGCAGTTACTCGATGGGGGCACGGGATACGCAGTATTTT
CASSYSMGARDTQYF
>TRBJ2-5|TRBV6-1|once|-
TGTGCCAGCAGCCAGGGTCTCCGTGGGACCCAGTACTTC
CASSQGLRGTQYF
>TRBJ2-5|TRBV6-5|few|-
TGTGCCAGCAGTCCCTACAGGGAAGAGACCCAGTACTTC
CASSPYREETQYF
>TRBJ2-3|TRBV10-3|-|TRBD2
TGTGCCATCAGTGAGTCGAGTAGCGGGGAATACACAGATACGCAGTATTTT
CAISESSSGEYTDTQYF
>TRBJ2-5|TRBV18|-|-
TGTGCCAGCTCACCGTGGAGGGGACAAGAGACCCAGTACTTC
CASSPWRGQETQYF
>TRBJ2-7|TRBV6-1|-|TRBD2
TGTGCCAGCAGTTCCCAGATACGGCGGGGGGACGAGCAGTACTTC
CASSSQIRRGDEQYF
>TRBJ1-4|TRBV18|-|TRBD1
TGTGCCAGCTCACGGGGACAGGGGGATAATGAAAAACTGTTTTTT
CASSRGQGDNEKLFF
>TRBJ2-3|TRBV10-3|-|TRBD1
TGTGCCATCAGTGACGTCGGGACAGGGGGGAGGGATACGCAGTATTTT
CAISDVGTGGRDTQYF
>TRBJ1-1|TRBV29-1|once|TRBD1
TGCAGCGCCGGGACAGGGGAAACTGAAGCTTTCTTT
CSAGTGETEAFF